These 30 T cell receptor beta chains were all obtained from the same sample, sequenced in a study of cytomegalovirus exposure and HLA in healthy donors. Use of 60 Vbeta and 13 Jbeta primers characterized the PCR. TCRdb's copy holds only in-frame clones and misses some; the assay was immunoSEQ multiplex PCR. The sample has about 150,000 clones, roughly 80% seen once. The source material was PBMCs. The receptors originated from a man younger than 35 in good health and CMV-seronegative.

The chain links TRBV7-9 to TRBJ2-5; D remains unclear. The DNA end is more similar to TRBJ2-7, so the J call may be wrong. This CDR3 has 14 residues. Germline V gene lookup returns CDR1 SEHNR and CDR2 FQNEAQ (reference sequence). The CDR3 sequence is CASSLGWVDSEQYF. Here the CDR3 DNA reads TGTGCCAGCAGCTTAGGCTGGGTAGACTCCGAGCAGTACTTC.

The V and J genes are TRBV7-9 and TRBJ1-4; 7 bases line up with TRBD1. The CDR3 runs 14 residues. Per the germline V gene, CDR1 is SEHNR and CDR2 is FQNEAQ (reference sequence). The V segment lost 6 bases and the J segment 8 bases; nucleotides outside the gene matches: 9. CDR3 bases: TGTGCCAGCAGTCCCCAGGGGGAAAGGGAAAAACTGTTTTTT. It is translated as CASSPQGEREKLFF. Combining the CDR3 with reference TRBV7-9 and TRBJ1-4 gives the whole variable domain DTGVSQNPRHKITKRGQNVTFRCDPISEHNRLYWYRQTLGQGPEFLTYFQNEAQLEKSRLLSDRFSAERPKGSFSTLEIQRTEQGDSAMYLCASSPQGEREKLFFGSGTQLSVL.

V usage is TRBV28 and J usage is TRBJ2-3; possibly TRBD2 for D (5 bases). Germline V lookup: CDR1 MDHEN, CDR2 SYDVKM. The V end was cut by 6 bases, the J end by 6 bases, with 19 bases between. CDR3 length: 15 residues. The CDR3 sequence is CASSLDSLSGDTQYF. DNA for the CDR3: TGTGCCAGCAGCCTGGACTCTCTCTCGGGGGATACGCAGTATTTT.

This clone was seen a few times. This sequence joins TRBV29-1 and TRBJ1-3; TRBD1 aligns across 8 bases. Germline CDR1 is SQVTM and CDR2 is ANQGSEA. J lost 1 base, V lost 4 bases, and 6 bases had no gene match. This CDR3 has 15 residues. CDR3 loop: CSVVPTGESGNTIYF. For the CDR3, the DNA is TGCAGCGTTGTCCCGACAGGGGAGTCTGGAAACACCATATATTTT.

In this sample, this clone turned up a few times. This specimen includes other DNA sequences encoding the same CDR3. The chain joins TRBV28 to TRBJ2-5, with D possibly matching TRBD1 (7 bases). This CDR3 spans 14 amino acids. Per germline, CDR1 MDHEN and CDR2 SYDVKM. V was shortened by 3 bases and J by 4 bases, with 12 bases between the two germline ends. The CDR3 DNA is TGTGCCAGCAGTTTGCCAGGGGGAGGAGAGACCCAGTACTTC. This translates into CASSLPGGGETQYF.

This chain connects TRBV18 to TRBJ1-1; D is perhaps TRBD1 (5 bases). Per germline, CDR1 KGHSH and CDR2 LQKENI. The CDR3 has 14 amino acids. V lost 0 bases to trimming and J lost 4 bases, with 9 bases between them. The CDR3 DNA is TGTGCCAGCTCACCACCGGGGCGGATCACTGAAGCTTTCTTT. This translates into CASSPPGRITEAFF. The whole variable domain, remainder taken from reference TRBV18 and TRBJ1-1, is NAGVMQNPRHLVRRRGQEARLRCSPMKGHSHVYWYRQLPEEGLKFMVYLQKENIIDESGMPKERFSAEFPKEGPSILRIQQVVRGDSAAYFCASSPPGRITEAFFGQGTRLTVV.

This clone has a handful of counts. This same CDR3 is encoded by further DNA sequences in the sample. CDR3 protein: CASSESGGYGYTF. The CDR3 DNA is TGTGCCAGCAGTGAATCAGGGGGTTATGGCTACACCTTC. This chain uses TRBV6-1 with TRBJ1-2, with TRBD1 matching 7 bases. V shed 2 bases, J shed 5 bases, and the junction held 2 bases outside the gene matches. The length of the CDR3 is 13 residues. The germline V gene encodes CDR1 MNHNS and CDR2 SASEGT.

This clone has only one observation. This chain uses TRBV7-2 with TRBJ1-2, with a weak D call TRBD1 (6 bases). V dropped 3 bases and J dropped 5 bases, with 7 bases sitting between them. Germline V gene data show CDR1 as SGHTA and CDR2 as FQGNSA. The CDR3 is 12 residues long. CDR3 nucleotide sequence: TGTGCCAGCAGCTTGCAGGGGTATGGCTACACCTTC. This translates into CASSLQGYGYTF.

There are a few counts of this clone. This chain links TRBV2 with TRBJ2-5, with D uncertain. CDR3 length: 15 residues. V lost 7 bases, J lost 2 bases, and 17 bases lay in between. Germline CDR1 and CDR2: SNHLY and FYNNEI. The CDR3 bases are TGTGCCAGCATGGAGCAGAATCCTGGGCAAGAGACCCAGTACTTC. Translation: CASMEQNPGQETQYF. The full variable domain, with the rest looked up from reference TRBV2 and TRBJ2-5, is EPEVTQTPSHQVTQMGQEVILRCVPISNHLYFYWYRQILGQKVEFLVSFYNNEISEKSEIFDDQFSVERPDGSNFTLKIRSTKLEDSAMYFCASMEQNPGQETQYFGPGTRLLVL.

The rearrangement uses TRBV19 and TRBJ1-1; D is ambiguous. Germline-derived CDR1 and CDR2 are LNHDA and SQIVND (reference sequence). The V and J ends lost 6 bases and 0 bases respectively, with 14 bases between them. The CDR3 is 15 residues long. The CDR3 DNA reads TGTGCCAGTAGCCCGCGTACAGCTTTGAACACTGAAGCTTTCTTT. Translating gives CASSPRTALNTEAFF.

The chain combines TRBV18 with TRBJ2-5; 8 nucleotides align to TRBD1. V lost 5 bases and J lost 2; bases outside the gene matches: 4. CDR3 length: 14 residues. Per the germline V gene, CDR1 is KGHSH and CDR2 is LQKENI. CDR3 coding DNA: TGTGCCAGCTCAACCACAGGGGGGCAAGAGACCCAGTACTTC. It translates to CASSTTGGQETQYF.

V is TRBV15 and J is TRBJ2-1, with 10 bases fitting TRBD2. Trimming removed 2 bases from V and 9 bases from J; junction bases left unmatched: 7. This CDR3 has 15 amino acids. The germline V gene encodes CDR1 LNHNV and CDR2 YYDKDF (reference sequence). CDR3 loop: CATSRTAGGPSEQFF. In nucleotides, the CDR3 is TGTGCCACCAGCAGAACAGCGGGAGGGCCATCTGAGCAGTTCTTC.

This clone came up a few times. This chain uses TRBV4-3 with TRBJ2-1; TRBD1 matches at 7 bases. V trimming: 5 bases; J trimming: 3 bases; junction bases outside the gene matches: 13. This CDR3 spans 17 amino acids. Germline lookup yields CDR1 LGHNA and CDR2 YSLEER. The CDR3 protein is CASSFGTPGQYYNEQFF. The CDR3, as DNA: TGCGCCAGCAGCTTTGGGACCCCGGGACAGTACTACAATGAGCAGTTCTTC.

CDR3 residues: CASSPRSDTQYF. The CDR3 DNA sequence: TGTGCCAGCAGCCCCCGGTCAGATACGCAGTATTTT. The V and J genes are TRBV7-2 and TRBJ2-3, with no clear D. The CDR3 is 12 residues long. Trimming removed 5 bases from V and 4 bases from J, with 7 bases in between. CDR1 SGHTA and CDR2 FQGNSA come from the germline V gene.

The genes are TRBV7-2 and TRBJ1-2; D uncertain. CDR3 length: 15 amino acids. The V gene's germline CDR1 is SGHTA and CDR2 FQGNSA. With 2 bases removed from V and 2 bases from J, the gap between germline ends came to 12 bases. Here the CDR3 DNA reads TGTGCCAGCAGCTTATTTCGAACAGTAAACTATGGCTACACCTTC. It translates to CASSLFRTVNYGYTF.

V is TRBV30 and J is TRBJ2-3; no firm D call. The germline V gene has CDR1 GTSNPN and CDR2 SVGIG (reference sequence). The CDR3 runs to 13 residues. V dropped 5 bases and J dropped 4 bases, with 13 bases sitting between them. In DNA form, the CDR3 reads TGTGCCTGGGCTGTAGGCGGCGCAGATACGCAGTATTTT. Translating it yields CAWAVGGADTQYF.

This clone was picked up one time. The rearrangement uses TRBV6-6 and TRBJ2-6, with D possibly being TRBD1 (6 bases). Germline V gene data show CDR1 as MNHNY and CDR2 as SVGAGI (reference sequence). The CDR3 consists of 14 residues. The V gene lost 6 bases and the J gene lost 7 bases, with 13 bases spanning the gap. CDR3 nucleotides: TGTGCCAGCAGCCCCAACAGGGAAGCCAACGTCCTGACTTTC. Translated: CASSPNREANVLTF.

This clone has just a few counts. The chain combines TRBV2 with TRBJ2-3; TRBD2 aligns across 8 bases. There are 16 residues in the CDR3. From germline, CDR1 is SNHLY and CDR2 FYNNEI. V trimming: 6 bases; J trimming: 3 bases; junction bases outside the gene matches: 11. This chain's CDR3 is CASSFQGGLETDTQYF. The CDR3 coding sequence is TGTGCCAGCAGCTTCCAAGGGGGACTAGAGACAGATACGCAGTATTTT.

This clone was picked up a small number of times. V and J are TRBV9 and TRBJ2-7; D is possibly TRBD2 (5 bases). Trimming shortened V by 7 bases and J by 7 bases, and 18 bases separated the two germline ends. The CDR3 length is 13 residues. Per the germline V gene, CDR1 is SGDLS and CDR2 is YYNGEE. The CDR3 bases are TGTGCCAGCGGAGGCCCGGACGCGAAGGAGCAGTACTTC. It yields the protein CASGGPDAKEQYF. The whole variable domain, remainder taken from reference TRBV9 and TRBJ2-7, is DSGVTQTPKHLITATGQRVTLRCSPRSGDLSVYWYQQSLDQGLQFLIQYYNGEERAKGNILERFSAQQFPDLHSELNLSSLELGDSALYFCASGGPDAKEQYFGPGTRLTVT.

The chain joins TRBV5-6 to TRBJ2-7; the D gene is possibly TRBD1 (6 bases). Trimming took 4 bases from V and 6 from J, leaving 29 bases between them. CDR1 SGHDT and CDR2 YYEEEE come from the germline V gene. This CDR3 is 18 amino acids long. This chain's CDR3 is CASSLPGAWGRADTEQYF. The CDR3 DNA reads TGTGCCAGCAGCCTCCCTGGGGCGTGGGGGCGCGCCGATACCGAGCAGTACTTC. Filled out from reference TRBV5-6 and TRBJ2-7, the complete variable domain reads DAGVTQSPTHLIKTRGQQVTLRCSPKSGHDTVSWYQQALGQGPQFIFQYYEEEERQRGNFPDRFSGHQFPNYSSELNVNALLLGDSALYLCASSLPGAWGRADTEQYFGPGTRLTVT.

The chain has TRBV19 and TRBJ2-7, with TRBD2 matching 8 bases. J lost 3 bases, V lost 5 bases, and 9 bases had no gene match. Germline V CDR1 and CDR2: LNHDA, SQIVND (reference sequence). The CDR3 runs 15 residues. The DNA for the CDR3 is TGTGCCAGTAGTCCCGCGGACGGGGGGGGCTACGAGCAGTACTTC. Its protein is CASSPADGGGYEQYF.

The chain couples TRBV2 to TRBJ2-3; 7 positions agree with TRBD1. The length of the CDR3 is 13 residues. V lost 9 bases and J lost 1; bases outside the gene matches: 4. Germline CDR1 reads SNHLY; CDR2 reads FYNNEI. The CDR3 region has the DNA TGTGCCAGTTGTGGACAGGGCACAGATACGCAGTATTTT. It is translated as CASCGQGTDTQYF.

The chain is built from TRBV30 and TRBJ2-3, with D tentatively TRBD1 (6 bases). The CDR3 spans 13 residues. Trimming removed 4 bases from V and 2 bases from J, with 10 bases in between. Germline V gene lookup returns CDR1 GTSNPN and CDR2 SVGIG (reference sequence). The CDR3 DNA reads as TGTGCCTGGACAGGGGCCGCCACAGATACGCAGTATTTT. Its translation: CAWTGAATDTQYF.

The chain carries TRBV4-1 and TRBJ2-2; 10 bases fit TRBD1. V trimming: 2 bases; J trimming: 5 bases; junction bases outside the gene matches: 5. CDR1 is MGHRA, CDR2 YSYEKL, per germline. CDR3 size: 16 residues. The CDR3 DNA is TGCGCCAGCAGCCAAACGACAGGGGGCTTGACCGGGGAGCTGTTTTTT. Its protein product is CASSQTTGGLTGELFF.

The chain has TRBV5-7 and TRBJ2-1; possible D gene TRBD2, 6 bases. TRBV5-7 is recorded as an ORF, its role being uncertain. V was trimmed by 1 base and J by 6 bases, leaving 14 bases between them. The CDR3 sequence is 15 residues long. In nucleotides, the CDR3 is TGTGCCAGCAGCTTGCCTCGGGAGAAGTGCAATGAGCAGTTCTTC. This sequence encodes CASSLPREKCNEQFF.

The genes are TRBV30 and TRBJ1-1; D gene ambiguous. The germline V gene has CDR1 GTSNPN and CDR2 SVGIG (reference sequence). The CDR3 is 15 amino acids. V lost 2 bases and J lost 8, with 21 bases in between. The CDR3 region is CAWSRKGQGSREAFF. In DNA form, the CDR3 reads TGTGCCTGGAGTCGTAAAGGGCAAGGGAGTCGCGAAGCTTTCTTT. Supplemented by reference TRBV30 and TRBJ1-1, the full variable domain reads SQTIHQWPATLVQPVGSPLSLECTVEGTSNPNLYWYRQAAGRGLQLLFYSVGIGQISSEVPQNLSASRPQDRQFILSSKKLLLSDSGFYLCAWSRKGQGSREAFFGQGTRLTVV.

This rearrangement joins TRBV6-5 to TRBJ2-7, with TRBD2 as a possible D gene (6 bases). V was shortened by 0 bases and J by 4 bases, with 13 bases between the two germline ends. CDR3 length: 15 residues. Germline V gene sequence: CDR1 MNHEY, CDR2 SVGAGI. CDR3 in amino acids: CASSYSAGAGYEQYF. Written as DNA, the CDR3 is TGTGCCAGCAGTTACTCAGCCGGGGCGGGGTACGAGCAGTACTTC.

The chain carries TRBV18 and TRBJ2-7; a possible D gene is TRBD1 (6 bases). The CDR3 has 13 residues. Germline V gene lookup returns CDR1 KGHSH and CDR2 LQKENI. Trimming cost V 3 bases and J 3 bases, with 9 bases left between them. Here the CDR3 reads CASSPRDIYEQYF. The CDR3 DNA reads TGTGCCAGCTCACCCAGGGACATCTACGAGCAGTACTTC.

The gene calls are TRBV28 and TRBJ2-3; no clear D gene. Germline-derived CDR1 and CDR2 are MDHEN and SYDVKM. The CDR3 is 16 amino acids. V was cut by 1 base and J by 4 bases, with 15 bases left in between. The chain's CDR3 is CASSLFSWPSADTQYF. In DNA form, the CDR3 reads TGTGCCAGCAGTTTATTCTCGTGGCCATCCGCAGATACGCAGTATTTT.

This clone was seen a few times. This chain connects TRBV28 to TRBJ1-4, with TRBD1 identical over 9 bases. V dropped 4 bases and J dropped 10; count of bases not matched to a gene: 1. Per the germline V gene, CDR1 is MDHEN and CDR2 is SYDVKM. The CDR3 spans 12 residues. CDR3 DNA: TGTGCCAGCAGTTCGGGACAGGGAAAACTGTTTTTT. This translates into CASSSGQGKLFF.